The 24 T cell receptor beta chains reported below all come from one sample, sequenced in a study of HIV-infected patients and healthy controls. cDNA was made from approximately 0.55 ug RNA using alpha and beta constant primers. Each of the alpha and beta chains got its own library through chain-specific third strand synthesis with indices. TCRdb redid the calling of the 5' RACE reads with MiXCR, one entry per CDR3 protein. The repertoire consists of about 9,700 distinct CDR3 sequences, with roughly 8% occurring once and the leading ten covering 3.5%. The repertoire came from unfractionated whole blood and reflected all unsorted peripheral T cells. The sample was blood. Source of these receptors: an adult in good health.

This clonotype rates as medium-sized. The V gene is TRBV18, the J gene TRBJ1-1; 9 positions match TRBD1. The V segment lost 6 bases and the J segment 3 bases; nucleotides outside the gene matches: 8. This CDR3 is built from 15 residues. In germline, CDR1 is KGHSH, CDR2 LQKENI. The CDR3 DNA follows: TGTGCCAGCTCCCGTACCGGGACAGGGTACACTGAAGCTTTCTTT. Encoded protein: CASSRTGTGYTEAFF.

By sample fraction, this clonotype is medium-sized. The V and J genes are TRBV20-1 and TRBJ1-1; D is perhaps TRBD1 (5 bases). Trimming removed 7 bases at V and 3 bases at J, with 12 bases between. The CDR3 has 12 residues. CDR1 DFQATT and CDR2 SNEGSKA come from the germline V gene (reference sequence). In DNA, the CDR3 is TGCAGTGTGGGTGCGGGGGACACTGAAGCTTTCTTT. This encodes CSVGAGDTEAFF.

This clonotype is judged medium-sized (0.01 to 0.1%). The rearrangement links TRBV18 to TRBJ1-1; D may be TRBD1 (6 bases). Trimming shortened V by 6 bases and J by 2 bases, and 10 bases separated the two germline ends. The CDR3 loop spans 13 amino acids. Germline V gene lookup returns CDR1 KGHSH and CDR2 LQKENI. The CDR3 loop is CASSHRANTEAFF. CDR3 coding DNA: TGTGCCAGCTCCCACAGGGCTAACACTGAAGCTTTCTTT.

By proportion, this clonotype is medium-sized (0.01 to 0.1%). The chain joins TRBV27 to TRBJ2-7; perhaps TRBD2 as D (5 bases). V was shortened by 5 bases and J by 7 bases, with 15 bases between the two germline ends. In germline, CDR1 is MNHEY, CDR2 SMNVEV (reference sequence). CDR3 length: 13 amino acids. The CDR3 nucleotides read TGTGCCAGCAGTCTTCGAGGGCCCGGAGAGCAGTACTTC. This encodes CASSLRGPGEQYF.

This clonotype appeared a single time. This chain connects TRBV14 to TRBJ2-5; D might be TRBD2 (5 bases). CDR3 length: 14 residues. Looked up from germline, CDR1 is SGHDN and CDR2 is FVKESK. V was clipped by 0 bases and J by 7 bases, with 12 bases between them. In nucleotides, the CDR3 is TGTGCCAGCAGCCAAGACGGGCTAGCCGGGACCCAGTACTTC. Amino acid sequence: CASSQDGLAGTQYF.

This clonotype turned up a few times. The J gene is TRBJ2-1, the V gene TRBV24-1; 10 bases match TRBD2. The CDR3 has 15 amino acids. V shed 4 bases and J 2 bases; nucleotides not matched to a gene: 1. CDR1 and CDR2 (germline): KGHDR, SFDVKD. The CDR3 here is CATSESGGAYNEQFF. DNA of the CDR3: TGTGCCACCAGTGAAAGCGGGGGGGCCTACAATGAGCAGTTCTTC.

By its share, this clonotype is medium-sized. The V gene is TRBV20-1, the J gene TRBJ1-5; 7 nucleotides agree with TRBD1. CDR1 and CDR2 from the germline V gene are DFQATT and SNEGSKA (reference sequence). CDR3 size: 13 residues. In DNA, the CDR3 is TGCAGCGCCCGGGACAGACTCAATCAGCCCCAGCATTTT. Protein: CSARDRLNQPQHF.

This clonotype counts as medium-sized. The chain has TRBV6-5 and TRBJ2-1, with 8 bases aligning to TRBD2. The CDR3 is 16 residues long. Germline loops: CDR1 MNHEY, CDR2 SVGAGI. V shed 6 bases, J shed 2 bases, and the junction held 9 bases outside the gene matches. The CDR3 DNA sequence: TGTGCCAGCAGCCCCGAGGGTAGCGGGGCCTACAATGAGCAGTTCTTC. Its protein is CASSPEGSGAYNEQFF.

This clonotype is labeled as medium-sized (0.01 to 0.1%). CDR3 in DNA: TGCAGCGTGTGGAACACTGAAGCTTTCTTT. This sequence encodes CSVWNTEAFF. The genes are TRBV29-1 and TRBJ1-1; no clear D gene. This CDR3 has 10 residues. V was clipped by 6 bases and J by 1 base, with 3 bases between them. Germline values: CDR1 SQVTM, CDR2 ANQGSEA.

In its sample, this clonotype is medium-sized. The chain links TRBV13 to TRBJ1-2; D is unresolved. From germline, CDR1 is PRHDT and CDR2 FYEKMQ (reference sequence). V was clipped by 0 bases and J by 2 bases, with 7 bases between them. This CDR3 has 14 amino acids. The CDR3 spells CASSLGKVNYGYTF. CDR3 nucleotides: TGTGCCAGCAGCTTAGGGAAGGTGAACTATGGCTACACCTTC. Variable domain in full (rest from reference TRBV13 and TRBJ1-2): AAGVIQSPRHLIKEKRETATLKCYPIPRHDTVYWYQQGPGQDPQFLISFYEKMQSDKGSIPDRFSAQQFSDYHSELNMSSLELGDSALYFCASSLGKVNYGYTFGSGTRLTVV.

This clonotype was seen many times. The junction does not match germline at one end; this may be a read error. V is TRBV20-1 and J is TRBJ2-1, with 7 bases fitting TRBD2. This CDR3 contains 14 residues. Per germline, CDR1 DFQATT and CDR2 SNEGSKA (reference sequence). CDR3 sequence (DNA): TGCAGTGCTACCAGGACTAGTGGCTACGATGAGCAGTTCTTC. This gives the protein CSATRTSGYDEQFF.

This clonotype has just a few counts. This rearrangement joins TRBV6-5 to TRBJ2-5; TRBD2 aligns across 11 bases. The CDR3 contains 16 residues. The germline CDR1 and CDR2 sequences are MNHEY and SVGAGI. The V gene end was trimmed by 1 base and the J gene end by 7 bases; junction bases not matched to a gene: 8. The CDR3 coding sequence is TGTGCCAGCAGTTACTTATCCGGGACTAGCGGCCTGACCCAGTACTTC. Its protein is CASSYLSGTSGLTQYF.

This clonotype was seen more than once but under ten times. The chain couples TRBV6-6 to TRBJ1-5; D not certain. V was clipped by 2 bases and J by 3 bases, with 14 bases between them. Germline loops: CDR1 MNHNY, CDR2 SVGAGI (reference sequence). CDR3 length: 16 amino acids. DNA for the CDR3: TGTGCCAGCAGTTACGCACGGACGGAGCCCAATCAGCCCCAGCATTTT. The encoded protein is CASSYARTEPNQPQHF.

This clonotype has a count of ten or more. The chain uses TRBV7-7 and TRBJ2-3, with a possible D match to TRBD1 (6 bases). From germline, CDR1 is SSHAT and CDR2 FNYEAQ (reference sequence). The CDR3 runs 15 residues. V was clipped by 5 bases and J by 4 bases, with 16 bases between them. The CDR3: CASSATGKVADTQYF. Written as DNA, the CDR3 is TGTGCCAGCAGCGCAACAGGGAAGGTCGCAGATACGCAGTATTTT.

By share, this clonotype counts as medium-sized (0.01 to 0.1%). The CDR3 nucleotides read TGCAGCGCCGGGGGAGACTATGGCTACACCTTC. This codes for CSAGGDYGYTF. The rearrangement joins TRBV29-1 to TRBJ1-2; possible D gene TRBD1, 5 bases. The germline V and J ends were trimmed by 7 bases and 3 bases, with 9 bases remaining between them. The CDR3 is made up of 11 amino acids. Germline CDR1 and CDR2: SQVTM and ANQGSEA.

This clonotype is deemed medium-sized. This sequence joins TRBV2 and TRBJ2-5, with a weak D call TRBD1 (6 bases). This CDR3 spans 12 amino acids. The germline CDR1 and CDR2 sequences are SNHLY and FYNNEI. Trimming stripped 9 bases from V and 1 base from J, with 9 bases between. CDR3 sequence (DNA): TGTGCCAGTGGACAGCTCCAAGAGACCCAGTACTTC. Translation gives CASGQLQETQYF.

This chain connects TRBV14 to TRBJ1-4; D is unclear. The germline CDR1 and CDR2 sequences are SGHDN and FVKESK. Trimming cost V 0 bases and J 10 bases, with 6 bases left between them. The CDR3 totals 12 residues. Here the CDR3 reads CASSQEGRKLFF. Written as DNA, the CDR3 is TGTGCCAGCAGCCAAGAGGGGAGAAAACTGTTTTTT.

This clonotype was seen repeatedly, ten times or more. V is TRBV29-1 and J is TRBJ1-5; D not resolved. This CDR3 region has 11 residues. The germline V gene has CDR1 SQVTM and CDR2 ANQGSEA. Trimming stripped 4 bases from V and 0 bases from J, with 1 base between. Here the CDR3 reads CSVVSNQPQHF. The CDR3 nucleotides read TGCAGCGTTGTTAGCAATCAGCCCCAGCATTTT. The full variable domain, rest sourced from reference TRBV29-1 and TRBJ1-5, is SAVISQKPSRDICQRGTSLTIQCQVDSQVTMMFWYRQQPGQSLTLIATANQGSEATYESGFVIDKFPISRPNLTFSTLTVSNMSPEDSSIYLCSVVSNQPQHFGDGTRLSIL.

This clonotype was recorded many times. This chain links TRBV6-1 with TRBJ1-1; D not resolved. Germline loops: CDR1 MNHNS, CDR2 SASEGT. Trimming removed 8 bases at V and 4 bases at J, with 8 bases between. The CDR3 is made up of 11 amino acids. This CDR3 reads CASPRGTEAFF. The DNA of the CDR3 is TGTGCCAGCCCGCGGGGCACTGAAGCTTTCTTT.

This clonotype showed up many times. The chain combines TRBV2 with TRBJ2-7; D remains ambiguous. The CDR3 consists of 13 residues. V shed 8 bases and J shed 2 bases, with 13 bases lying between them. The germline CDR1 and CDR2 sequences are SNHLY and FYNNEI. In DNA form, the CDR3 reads TGTGCCAGCGGACCCGACTTCGCCTACGAGCAGTACTTC. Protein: CASGPDFAYEQYF.

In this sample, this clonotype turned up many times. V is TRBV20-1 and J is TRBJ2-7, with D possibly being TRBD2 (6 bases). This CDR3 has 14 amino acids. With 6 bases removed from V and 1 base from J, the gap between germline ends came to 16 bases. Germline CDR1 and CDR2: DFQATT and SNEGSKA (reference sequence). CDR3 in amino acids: CSASGRGNSYEQYF. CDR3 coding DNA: TGCAGTGCGTCGGGACGGGGGAATTCCTACGAGCAGTACTTC.

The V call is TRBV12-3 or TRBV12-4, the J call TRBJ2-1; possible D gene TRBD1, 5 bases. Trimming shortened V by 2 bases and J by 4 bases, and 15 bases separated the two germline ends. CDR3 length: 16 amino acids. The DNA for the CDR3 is TGTGCCAGCAGTTTAAGGGGTGGGGCAGCTTACAATGAGCAGTTCTTC. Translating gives CASSLRGGAAYNEQFF.

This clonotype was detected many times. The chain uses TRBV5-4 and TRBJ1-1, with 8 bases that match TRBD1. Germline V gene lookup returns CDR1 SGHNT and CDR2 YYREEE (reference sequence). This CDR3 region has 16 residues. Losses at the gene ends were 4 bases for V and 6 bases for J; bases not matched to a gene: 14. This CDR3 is CASSPLRQGLSAEAFF. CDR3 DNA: TGTGCCAGCAGCCCGCTTCGACAGGGGCTTAGCGCTGAAGCTTTCTTT.

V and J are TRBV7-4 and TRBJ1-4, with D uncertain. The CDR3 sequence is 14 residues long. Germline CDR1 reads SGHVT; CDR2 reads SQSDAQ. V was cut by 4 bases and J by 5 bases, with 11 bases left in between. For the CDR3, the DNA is TGTGCCAGCAGCTCCCTTACCTGGAATGAAAAACTGTTTTTT. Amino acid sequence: CASSSLTWNEKLFF.